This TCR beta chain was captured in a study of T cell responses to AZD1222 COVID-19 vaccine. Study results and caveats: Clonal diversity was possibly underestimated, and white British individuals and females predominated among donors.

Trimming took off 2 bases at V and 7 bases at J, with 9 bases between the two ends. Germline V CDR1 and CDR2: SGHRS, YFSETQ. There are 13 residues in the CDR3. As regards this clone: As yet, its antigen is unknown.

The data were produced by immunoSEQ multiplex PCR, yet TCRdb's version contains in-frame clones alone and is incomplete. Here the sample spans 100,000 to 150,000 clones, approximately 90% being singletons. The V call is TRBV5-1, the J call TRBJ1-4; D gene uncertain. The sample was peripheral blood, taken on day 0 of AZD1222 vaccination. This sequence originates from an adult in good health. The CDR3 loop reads CASSLGPSEKLFF. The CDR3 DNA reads TGCGCCAGCAGCTTAGGTCCTTCTGAAAAACTGTTTTTT.